The TCR beta chain described here comes from a study of CD8 T cells in acute hepatitis C reinfection. Study in general: CD8+ T cells recognizing the HCV NS3-1073 epitope were profiled acutely and after viral clearance.

Time point reported: naive CD8 control sorted from an acute-time-point sample. TCRdb's copy holds only in-frame clones and misses some; the assay was immunoSEQ multiplex PCR. The table records about 38,000 clones, 80% to 90% of them present only once. A note on this clone: As yet, its antigen is unknown.

V dropped 2 bases and J dropped 3 bases, with 9 bases sitting between them. Germline assignment: CDR1 LNHNV and CDR2 YYDKDF (reference sequence). The length of the CDR3 is 14 residues. Study conclusions and caveats: Preferential TRBV04 and TRBV06 usage appeared in all groups and was not explained by the naive pool.

The sample taken for sequencing was naive CD8+ T cells from PBMCs. This receptor was taken from a man younger than 40 with chronic hepatitis C. The V call is TRBV15, the J call TRBJ2-3, with a possible D match to TRBD2 (5 bases). CDR3 sequence: CATSRPGSTDTQYF. The CDR3 nucleotides are TGTGCCACCAGCAGACCTGGGAGTACAGATACGCAGTATTTT. Looking up the rest from reference TRBV15 and TRBJ2-3 gives the full variable domain: DAMVIQNPRYQVTQFGKPVTLSCSQTLNHNVMYWYQQKSSQAPKLLFHYYDKDFNNEADTPDNFQSRRPNTSFCFLDIRSPGLGDTAMYLCATSRPGSTDTQYFGPGTRLTVL.